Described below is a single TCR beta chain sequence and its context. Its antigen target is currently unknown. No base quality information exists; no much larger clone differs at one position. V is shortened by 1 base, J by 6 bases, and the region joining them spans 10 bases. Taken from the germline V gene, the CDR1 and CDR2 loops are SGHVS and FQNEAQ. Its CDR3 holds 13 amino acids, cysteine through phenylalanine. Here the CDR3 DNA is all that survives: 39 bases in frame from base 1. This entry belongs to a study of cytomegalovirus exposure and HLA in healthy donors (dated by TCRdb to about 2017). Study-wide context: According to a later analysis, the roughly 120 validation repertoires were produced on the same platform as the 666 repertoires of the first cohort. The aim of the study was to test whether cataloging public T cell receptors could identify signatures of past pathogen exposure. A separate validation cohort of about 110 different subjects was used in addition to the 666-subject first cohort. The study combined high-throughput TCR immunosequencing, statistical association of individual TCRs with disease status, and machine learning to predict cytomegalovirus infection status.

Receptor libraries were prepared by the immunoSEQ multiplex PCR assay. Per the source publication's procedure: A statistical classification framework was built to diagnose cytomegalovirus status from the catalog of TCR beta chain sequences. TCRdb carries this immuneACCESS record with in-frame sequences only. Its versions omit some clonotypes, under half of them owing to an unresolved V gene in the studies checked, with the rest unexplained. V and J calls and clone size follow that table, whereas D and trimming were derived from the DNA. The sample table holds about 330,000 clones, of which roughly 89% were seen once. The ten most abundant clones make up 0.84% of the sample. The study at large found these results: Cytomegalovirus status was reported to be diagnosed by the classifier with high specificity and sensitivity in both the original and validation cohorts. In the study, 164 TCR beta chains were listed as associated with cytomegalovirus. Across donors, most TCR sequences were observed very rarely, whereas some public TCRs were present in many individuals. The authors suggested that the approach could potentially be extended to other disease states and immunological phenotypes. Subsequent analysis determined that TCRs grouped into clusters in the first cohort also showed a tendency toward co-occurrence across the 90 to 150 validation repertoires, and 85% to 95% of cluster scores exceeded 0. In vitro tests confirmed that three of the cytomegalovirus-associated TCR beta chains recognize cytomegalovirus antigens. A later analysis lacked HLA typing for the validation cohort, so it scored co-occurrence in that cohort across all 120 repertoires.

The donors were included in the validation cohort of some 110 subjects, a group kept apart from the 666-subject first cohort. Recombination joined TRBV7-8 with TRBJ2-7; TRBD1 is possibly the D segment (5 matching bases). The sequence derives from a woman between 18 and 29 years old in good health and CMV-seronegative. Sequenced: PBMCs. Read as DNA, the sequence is TGTGCCAGCAGCTTAGTTTCAGGGTCCGAGCAGTACTTC. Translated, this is CASSLVSGSEQYF. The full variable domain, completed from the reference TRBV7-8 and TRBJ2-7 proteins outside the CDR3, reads GAGVSQSPRYKVAKRGQDVALRCDPISGHVSLFWYQQALGQGPEFLTYFQNEAQLDKSGLPSDRFFAERPEGSVSTLKIQRTQQEDSAVYLCASSLVSGSEQYFGPGTRLTVT.